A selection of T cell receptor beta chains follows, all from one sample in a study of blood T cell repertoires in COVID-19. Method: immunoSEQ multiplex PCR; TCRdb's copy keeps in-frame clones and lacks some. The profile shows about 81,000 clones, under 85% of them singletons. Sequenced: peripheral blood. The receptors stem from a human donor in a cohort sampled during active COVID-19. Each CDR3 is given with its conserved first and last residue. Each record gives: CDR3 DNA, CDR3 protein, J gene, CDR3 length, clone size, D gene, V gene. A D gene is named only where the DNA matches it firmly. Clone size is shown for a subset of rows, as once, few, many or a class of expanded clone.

DNA: TGCGCCAGCAGTGATGGCTCCTTTTTCCCTGAAGCTTTCTTT
CDR3: CASSDGSFFPEAFF
J: TRBJ1-1
length: 14
size: NA
D: NA
V: TRBV10-2

DNA: TGTGCCAGCAGTGAGGGGTCCGCGGGGGCCGGGACCGGGGAGCTGTTTTTT
CDR3: CASSEGSAGAGTGELFF
J: TRBJ2-2
length: 17
size: NA
D: NA
V: TRBV2

DNA: TGTGCCAGCAGCGTAACTGGGACAGTAGGGGAAAAACTGTTTTTT
CDR3: CASSVTGTVGEKLFF
J: TRBJ1-4
length: 15
size: NA
D: TRBD1
V: TRBV9

DNA: TGTGCCAGCACCACGGTTTTCTCTGGAAACACCATATATTTT
CDR3: CASTTVFSGNTIYF
J: TRBJ1-3
length: 14
size: NA
D: NA
V: TRBV6-5

DNA: TGTGCCAGCAGCCAAGACGGTGAAGAAGCTTTCTTT
CDR3: CASSQDGEEAFF
J: TRBJ1-1
length: 12
size: NA
D: NA
V: TRBV3-1/TRBV3-2

DNA: TGTGCCAGCAGTTGGACTAGCGGGGGGGCCCCAGATACGCAGTATTTT
CDR3: CASSWTSGGAPDTQYF
J: TRBJ2-3
length: 16
size: NA
D: TRBD2
V: TRBV6-6

DNA: TGTGCCATCGTAGACAACTCCTACGAGCAGTACTTC
CDR3: CAIVDNSYEQYF
J: TRBJ2-7
length: 12
size: NA
D: NA
V: TRBV28

DNA: TGTGCCACCAGTGATATGGGACAGGGTAGAGAGACCCAGTACTTC
CDR3: CATSDMGQGRETQYF
J: TRBJ2-5
length: 15
size: once
D: TRBD1
V: TRBV24-1

DNA: TGTGCCAGCAGTGAAGTTTCTAGCGTCCTAACAGATACGCAGTATTTT
CDR3: CASSEVSSVLTDTQYF
J: TRBJ2-3
length: 16
size: NA
D: NA
V: TRBV2

DNA: TGTGCCAGCAGTTACGGCGGGGCGGATGGCTACACCTTC
CDR3: CASSYGGADGYTF
J: TRBJ1-2
length: 13
size: NA
D: NA
V: TRBV6-2/TRBV6-3

DNA: TGTGCCAGCAGTGAATCAGGGCCCACAGATACGCAGTATTTT
CDR3: CASSESGPTDTQYF
J: TRBJ2-3
length: 14
size: few
D: NA
V: TRBV6-1

DNA: TGTGCCAGCAGCTTATTGCGGACCGGGGAGCTGTTTTTT
CDR3: CASSLLRTGELFF
J: TRBJ2-2
length: 13
size: NA
D: NA
V: TRBV11-2

DNA: TGTGCCAGCAGAGAAAGGACTAGCCTGGGCGCAGATACGCAGTATTTT
CDR3: CASRERTSLGADTQYF
J: TRBJ2-3
length: 16
size: NA
D: TRBD2
V: TRBV6-4

DNA: TGTGCCAGCAGCCAAGCCAGCGGGAGAACCTACGAGCAGTACTTC
CDR3: CASSQASGRTYEQYF
J: TRBJ2-7
length: 15
size: once
D: TRBD2
V: TRBV3-1/TRBV3-2

DNA: TGTGCCAGCAAGAGGGGGCCAGGTACTGAAGCTTTCTTT
CDR3: CASKRGPGTEAFF
J: TRBJ1-1
length: 13
size: NA
D: TRBD1
V: TRBV19

DNA: TGTGCCAACCAGGGTTTCAATCAGCCCCAGCATTTT
CDR3: CANQGFNQPQHF
J: TRBJ1-5
length: 12
size: NA
D: NA
V: TRBV9

DNA: TGTGCCAGCAGTTTATCGGGAGGGGACTACGAGCAGTACTTC
CDR3: CASSLSGGDYEQYF
J: TRBJ2-7
length: 14
size: once
D: TRBD2
V: TRBV27

DNA: TGTGCCAGGCCCCCTAGGTCGAAGCAGTTCTTC
CDR3: CARPPRSKQFF
J: TRBJ2-1
length: 11
size: NA
D: NA
V: TRBV7-5

DNA: TGTGCCAGCAGTTTATTCACAGGGGGCGCAGGAGAAAAACTGTTTTTT
CDR3: CASSLFTGGAGEKLFF
J: TRBJ1-4
length: 16
size: few
D: TRBD1
V: TRBV27

DNA: TGTGCCAGCAGCGCCCGGACTGCTGGCTACACCTTC
CDR3: CASSARTAGYTF
J: TRBJ1-2
length: 12
size: NA
D: NA
V: TRBV12-3/TRBV12-4

DNA: TGTGCCAGCAGCAAAGGGTTACCGGGACTTTTTTCCTACGAGCAGTACTTC
CDR3: CASSKGLPGLFSYEQYF
J: TRBJ2-7
length: 17
size: few
D: NA
V: TRBV21-1

DNA: TGTGCCAGCAGTAACGGACAGGGTGGCTACGAGCAGTACTTC
CDR3: CASSNGQGGYEQYF
J: TRBJ2-7
length: 14
size: once
D: TRBD1
V: TRBV28

DNA: TGTGCCACCAGCAGATCCGGGACAGGGAACACCGGGGAGCTGTTTTTT
CDR3: CATSRSGTGNTGELFF
J: TRBJ2-2
length: 16
size: NA
D: TRBD1
V: TRBV15

DNA: TGCGCCAGCAGCCCAGGGGACCTCTTAACTAACTATGGCTACACCTTC
CDR3: CASSPGDLLTNYGYTF
J: TRBJ1-2
length: 16
size: NA
D: NA
V: TRBV5-1

DNA: TGTGCCAGCAGCTTGCAGGGACTAGCGGGGGCCTACGAGCAGTACTTC
CDR3: CASSLQGLAGAYEQYF
J: TRBJ2-7
length: 16
size: once
D: TRBD2
V: TRBV7-9

DNA: TGTGCCAGCAGCGTATCTCTAATACCCAGGGAGGCGAACACCGGGGAGCTGTTTTTT
CDR3: CASSVSLIPREANTGELFF
J: TRBJ2-2
length: 19
size: once
D: NA
V: TRBV9

DNA: TGTGCCAGCAGCTATGGGGACTTACGTGACTATGGCTACACCTTC
CDR3: CASSYGDLRDYGYTF
J: TRBJ1-2
length: 15
size: NA
D: NA
V: TRBV11-2

DNA: TGTGCCATCAGATCCAAGGGGACTAGCGGCACAGATACGCAGTATTTT
CDR3: CAIRSKGTSGTDTQYF
J: TRBJ2-3
length: 16
size: NA
D: TRBD2
V: TRBV10-3

DNA: TGTGCCAGCAGCGATTTTCTCGGTCAGCCCCAGCATTTT
CDR3: CASSDFLGQPQHF
J: TRBJ1-5
length: 13
size: NA
D: NA
V: TRBV3-1/TRBV3-2

DNA: TGTGCCATCAGTGATGGGGCGGGGGGCACGAACACCGGGGAGCTGTTTTTT
CDR3: CAISDGAGGTNTGELFF
J: TRBJ2-2
length: 17
size: NA
D: TRBD2
V: TRBV10-3

DNA: TGTGCCAGCGGAACATGGGGCGGGGGGAGCTCCTACAATGAGCAGTTCTTC
CDR3: CASGTWGGGSSYNEQFF
J: TRBJ2-1
length: 17
size: NA
D: TRBD2
V: TRBV7-8

DNA: TGTGCCAGCACCGCGACTAGCGGGGGGGTAAATGAGCAGTTCTTC
CDR3: CASTATSGGVNEQFF
J: TRBJ2-1
length: 15
size: NA
D: TRBD2
V: TRBV2

DNA: TGCGCCAGCAGCTGGTTGACCAAGCGGGGGAGCACAGATACGCAGTATTTT
CDR3: CASSWLTKRGSTDTQYF
J: TRBJ2-3
length: 17
size: NA
D: TRBD2
V: TRBV5-1

DNA: TGTGCCAGCAGTGAAGGTCTCTACAGGGGGCTTGGCTACACCTTC
CDR3: CASSEGLYRGLGYTF
J: TRBJ1-2
length: 15
size: NA
D: TRBD1
V: TRBV6-1

DNA: TGCAGCGTTGTAGGCCAGGGGAAGAACAATGAGCAGTTCTTC
CDR3: CSVVGQGKNNEQFF
J: TRBJ2-1
length: 14
size: NA
D: NA
V: TRBV29-1

DNA: TGTGCCAGCAGTTTAAGCGGGGGGCCTGGCTACGAGCAGTACTTC
CDR3: CASSLSGGPGYEQYF
J: TRBJ2-7
length: 15
size: NA
D: TRBD2
V: TRBV28

DNA: TGTGCCAGCAGCCAAGGAGGAGGAGGGGGGGCCGTACAGCAGTACTTC
CDR3: CASSQGGGGGAVQQYF
J: TRBJ2-7
length: 16
size: NA
D: NA
V: TRBV4-2

DNA: TGTGCCAGCAGCTCGGGGACAGGGGGCCGCCGTACTCATGAAAAACTGTTTTTT
CDR3: CASSSGTGGRRTHEKLFF
J: TRBJ1-4
length: 18
size: NA
D: TRBD1
V: TRBV7-9

DNA: TGTGCCAGCAGTGATCTGGGGAGGGGGACTAATGAAAAACTGTTTTTT
CDR3: CASSDLGRGTNEKLFF
J: TRBJ1-4
length: 16
size: NA
D: NA
V: TRBV25-1

DNA: TGCGCCAGCAGCTCCAAATTCCCGGGACTAGCGGGGAAACAAGAGACCCAGTACTTC
CDR3: CASSSKFPGLAGKQETQYF
J: TRBJ2-5
length: 19
size: NA
D: TRBD2
V: TRBV5-1

DNA: TGTGCCGTAGGTATTTACAGGGTGCAAAACAATGAGCAGTTCTTC
CDR3: CAVGIYRVQNNEQFF
J: TRBJ2-1
length: 15
size: once
D: NA
V: TRBV30

DNA: TGTGCCAGCAGCCAATACCCCCCAACGACAGGACTCAATGAAAAACTGTTTTTT
CDR3: CASSQYPPTTGLNEKLFF
J: TRBJ1-4
length: 18
size: NA
D: NA
V: TRBV7-2

DNA: TGTGCCAGCAGCCCTACCCCTCTAACAGATACGCAGTATTTT
CDR3: CASSPTPLTDTQYF
J: TRBJ2-3
length: 14
size: NA
D: NA
V: TRBV7-8

DNA: TGTGCCGCTACCTTAGGGGAGAACACTGAAGCTTTCTTT
CDR3: CAATLGENTEAFF
J: TRBJ1-1
length: 13
size: NA
D: NA
V: TRBV2

DNA: TGTGCCAGCAGTTTTATCCGCAATCAGCCCCAGCATTTT
CDR3: CASSFIRNQPQHF
J: TRBJ1-5
length: 13
size: NA
D: NA
V: TRBV6-5

DNA: TGTGCCAGCAGCACCGGGGGGCCAGATACGCAGTATTTT
CDR3: CASSTGGPDTQYF
J: TRBJ2-3
length: 13
size: NA
D: NA
V: TRBV7-2

DNA: TGTGCCAGCAGCGTAGTTGGGGGAGGGACCGGGGAGCTGTTTTTT
CDR3: CASSVVGGGTGELFF
J: TRBJ2-2
length: 15
size: NA
D: TRBD2
V: TRBV9

DNA: TGTGCCAGCAGTTACGACCCCGGGGGTATGAACACTGAAGCTTTCTTT
CDR3: CASSYDPGGMNTEAFF
J: TRBJ1-1
length: 16
size: NA
D: NA
V: TRBV6-5

DNA: TGTGCCAGCAGCCAAGATCTTACTGCCATGAACACTGAAGCTTTCTTT
CDR3: CASSQDLTAMNTEAFF
J: TRBJ1-1
length: 16
size: once
D: NA
V: TRBV3-1/TRBV3-2

DNA: TGTGCCAGCAGCGAGGGGAGCGGGGGGCTCACAGATACGCAGTATTTT
CDR3: CASSEGSGGLTDTQYF
J: TRBJ2-3
length: 16
size: NA
D: TRBD2
V: TRBV9